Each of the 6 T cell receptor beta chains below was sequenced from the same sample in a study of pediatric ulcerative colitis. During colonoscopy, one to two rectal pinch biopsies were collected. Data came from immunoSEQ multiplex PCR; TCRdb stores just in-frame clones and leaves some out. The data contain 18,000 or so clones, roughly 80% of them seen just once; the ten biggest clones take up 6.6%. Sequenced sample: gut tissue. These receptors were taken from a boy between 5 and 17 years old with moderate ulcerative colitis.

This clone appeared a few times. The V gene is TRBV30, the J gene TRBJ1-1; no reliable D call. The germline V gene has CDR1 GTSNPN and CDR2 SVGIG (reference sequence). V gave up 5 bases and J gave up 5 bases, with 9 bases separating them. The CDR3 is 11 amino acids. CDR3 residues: CAWAALTEAFF. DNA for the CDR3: TGTGCCTGGGCGGCACTGACTGAAGCTTTCTTT.

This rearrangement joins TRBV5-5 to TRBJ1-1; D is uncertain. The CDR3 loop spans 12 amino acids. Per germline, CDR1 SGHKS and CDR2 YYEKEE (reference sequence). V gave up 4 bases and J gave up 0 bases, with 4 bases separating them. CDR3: CASSRVNTEAFF. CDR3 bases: TGTGCCAGCAGCCGGGTGAACACTGAAGCTTTCTTT.

The CDR3 is CASKGPGDTQYF. DNA for the CDR3: TGCGCCAGCAAGGGGCCAGGAGATACGCAGTATTTT. The V and J genes are TRBV10-2 and TRBJ2-3; D might be TRBD1 (5 bases). The germline V and J ends were trimmed by 7 bases and 5 bases, with 10 bases remaining between them. The CDR3 has 12 residues. In germline, CDR1 is WSHSY, CDR2 SAAADI.

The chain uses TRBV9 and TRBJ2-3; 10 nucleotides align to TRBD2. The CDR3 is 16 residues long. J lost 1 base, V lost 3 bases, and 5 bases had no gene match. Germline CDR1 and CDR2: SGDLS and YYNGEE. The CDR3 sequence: CASSGNSGGRTDTQYF. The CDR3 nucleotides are TGTGCCAGCAGCGGAAATAGCGGGGGGCGCACAGATACGCAGTATTTT.

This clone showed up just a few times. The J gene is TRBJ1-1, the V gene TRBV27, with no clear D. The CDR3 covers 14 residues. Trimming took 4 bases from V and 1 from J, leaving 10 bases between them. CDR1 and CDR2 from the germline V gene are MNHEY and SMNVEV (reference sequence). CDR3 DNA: TGTGCCAGCAGTTCTCAAGGACGGAACACTGAAGCTTTCTTT. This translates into CASSSQGRNTEAFF.

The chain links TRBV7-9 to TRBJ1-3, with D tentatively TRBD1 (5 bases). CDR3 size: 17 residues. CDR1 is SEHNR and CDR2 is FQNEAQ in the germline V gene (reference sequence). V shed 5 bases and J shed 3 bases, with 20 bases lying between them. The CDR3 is CASSAGPSIPDGNTIYF. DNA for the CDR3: TGTGCCAGCAGCGCGGGACCGTCGATTCCGGATGGAAACACCATATATTTT.